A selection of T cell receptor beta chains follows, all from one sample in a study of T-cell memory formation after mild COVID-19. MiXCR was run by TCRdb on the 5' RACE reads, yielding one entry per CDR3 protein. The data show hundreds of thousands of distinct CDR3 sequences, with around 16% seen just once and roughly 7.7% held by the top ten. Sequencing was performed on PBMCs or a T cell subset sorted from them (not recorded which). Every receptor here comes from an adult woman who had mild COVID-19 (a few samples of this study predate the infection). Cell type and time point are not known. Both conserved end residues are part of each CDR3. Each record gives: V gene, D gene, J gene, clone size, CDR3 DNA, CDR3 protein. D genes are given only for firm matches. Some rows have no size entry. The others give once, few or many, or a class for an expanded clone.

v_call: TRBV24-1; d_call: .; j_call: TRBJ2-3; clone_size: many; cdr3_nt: TGTGCCACCAGTCTAAGGGGGGGACCTACAGATACGCAGTATTTT; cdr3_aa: CATSLRGGPTDTQYF
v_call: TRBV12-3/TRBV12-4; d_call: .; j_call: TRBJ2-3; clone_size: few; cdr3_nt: TGTGCCAGCGCCACCCTGTGGACGGATATTACGCGCACAGATACGCAGTATTTT; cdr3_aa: CASATLWTDITRTDTQYF
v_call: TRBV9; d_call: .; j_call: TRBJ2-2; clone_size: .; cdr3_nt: TGTGCCAGCAGCGTAGAGCAGACCGGGGAGCTGTTTTTT; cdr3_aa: CASSVEQTGELFF
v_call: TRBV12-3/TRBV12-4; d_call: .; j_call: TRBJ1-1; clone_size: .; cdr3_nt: TGTGCCAGCAGGCAGGGGCCGAACACTGAAGCTTTCTTT; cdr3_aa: CASRQGPNTEAFF
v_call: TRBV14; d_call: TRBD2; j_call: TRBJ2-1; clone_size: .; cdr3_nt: TGTGCCAGCAGCCAAGAGAGGACTAGCGGGGGTTACAATGAGCAGTTCTTC; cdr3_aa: CASSQERTSGGYNEQFF
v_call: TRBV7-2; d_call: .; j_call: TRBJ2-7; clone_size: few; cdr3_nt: TGTGCCAGCAGCCCATCCCAGGGCTACGAGCAGTACTTC; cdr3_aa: CASSPSQGYEQYF
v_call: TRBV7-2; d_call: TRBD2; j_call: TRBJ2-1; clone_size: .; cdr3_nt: TGTGCCAGCAGCTTACTAGCGGGGGGCTTCTACAATGAGCAGTTCTTC; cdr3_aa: CASSLLAGGFYNEQFF
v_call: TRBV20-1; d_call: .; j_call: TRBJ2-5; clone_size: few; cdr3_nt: TGCAGTGCCGGAGCCTGGGGCCAGGAGACCCAGTACTTC; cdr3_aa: CSAGAWGQETQYF
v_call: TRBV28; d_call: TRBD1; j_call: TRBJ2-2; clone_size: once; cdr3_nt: TGTGCCAGCAGGAACGAGAGACAGGGCGCTAACACCGGGGAGCTGTTTTTT; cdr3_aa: CASRNERQGANTGELFF
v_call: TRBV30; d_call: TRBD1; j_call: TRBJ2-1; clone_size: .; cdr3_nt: TGTGCCTGGAGACCGGGGACAGTACGATACAATGAGCAGTTCTTC; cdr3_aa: CAWRPGTVRYNEQFF
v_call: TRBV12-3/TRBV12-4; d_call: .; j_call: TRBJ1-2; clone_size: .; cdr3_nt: TGTGCCAGCAGTTTAGCCAGGGACAATGGCTACACCTTC; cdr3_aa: CASSLARDNGYTF
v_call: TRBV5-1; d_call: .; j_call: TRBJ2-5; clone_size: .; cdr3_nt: TGCGCCAGCAGCCACGCTTTGACAGGAATCCGCCAAGAGACCCAGTACTTC; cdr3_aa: CASSHALTGIRQETQYF
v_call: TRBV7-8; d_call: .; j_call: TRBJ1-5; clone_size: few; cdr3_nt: TGTGCCAGCAGCTTAGCCCGAGTCAGCAATCAGCCCCAGCATTTT; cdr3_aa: CASSLARVSNQPQHF
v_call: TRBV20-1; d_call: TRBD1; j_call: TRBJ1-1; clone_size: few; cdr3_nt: TGCAGTGCTAGAGACTATACAGGGGGCACTGAAGCTTTCTTT; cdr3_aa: CSARDYTGGTEAFF
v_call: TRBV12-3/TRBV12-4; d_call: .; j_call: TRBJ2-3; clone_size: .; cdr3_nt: TGTGCCAGCAGGGTAGGGACAGATACGCAGTATTTT; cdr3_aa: CASRVGTDTQYF
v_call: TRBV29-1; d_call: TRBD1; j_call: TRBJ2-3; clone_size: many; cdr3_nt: TGCAGCGTTGAAGATCTCGGGACAGTCTTCACAGATACGCAGTATTTT; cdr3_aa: CSVEDLGTVFTDTQYF